The 9 T cell receptor beta chains below were found in one sample sequenced in a study of response to subunit inactivated influenza vaccine. Using its own MiXCR run on the RT-PCR reads, TCRdb lists one record per CDR3 protein. Of 500,000 to 600,000 distinct CDR3 sequences in the sample, about 17% are singletons; the top ten hold 2.5% to 3.5%. The sample consisted of CD4+ T cells sorted from PBMCs, taken less than 30 months after vaccination. The receptors shown here come from a man between 50 and 75 years old who received an inactivated influenza vaccine.

In its sample, this clonotype was seen a few times. V is TRBV12-3 or TRBV12-4 and J is TRBJ2-1, with D perhaps given as TRBD1 or TRBD2 (6 bases each). Trimming took off 6 bases at V and 8 bases at J, with 14 bases between the two ends. CDR3 length: 13 amino acids. CDR3 amino acids: CASSRPGADEQFF. The DNA of the CDR3 is TGTGCCAGCAGCCGACCGGGGGCTGATGAGCAGTTCTTC.

This clonotype has more than one count but fewer than ten. The rearrangement uses TRBV7-3 and TRBJ2-5, with TRBD2 matching 7 bases. With 5 bases clipped from V and 2 bases from J, the junction kept 11 bases outside the gene matches. This CDR3 is 16 amino acids long. Germline CDR1 and CDR2: SGHTA and FQGTGA. The CDR3 DNA is TGTGCCAGCAGCGTCCGCGGCGGGAGTCTGCAAGAGACCCAGTACTTC. It specifies CASSVRGGSLQETQYF.

This clonotype was seen once. The chain uses TRBV13 and TRBJ2-3; tentatively, D is TRBD2 (5 bases). Germline V gene lookup returns CDR1 PRHDT and CDR2 FYEKMQ (reference sequence). This CDR3 comprises 12 residues. The V gene lost 1 base and the J gene lost 8 bases, with 7 bases spanning the gap. The CDR3 DNA follows: TGTGCCAGCAGCTTAGCGGGAACTACGCAGTATTTT. Translation: CASSLAGTTQYF.

In its sample, this clonotype was seen a few times. CDR3 bases: TGCAGTGCACTGACTAGCGGGAGCCACGAGCAGTACTTC. Translating it yields CSALTSGSHEQYF. The rearrangement links TRBV20-1 to TRBJ2-7, with 12 positions matching TRBD2. Germline V gene lookup returns CDR1 DFQATT and CDR2 SNEGSKA (reference sequence). The V segment lost 6 bases and the J segment 5 bases; nucleotides outside the gene matches: 5. This CDR3 has 13 residues.

The table lists this clonotype with a few counts. The rearrangement links TRBV9 to TRBJ1-2; D remains unclear. Germline loops: CDR1 SGDLS, CDR2 YYNGEE. Deletions cut 3 bases from V and 4 bases from J, with 7 bases between. This CDR3 is built from 12 residues. The CDR3 DNA reads as TGTGCCAGCAGCGCCGGGAGCTATGGCTACACCTTC. This encodes CASSAGSYGYTF. Supplemented by reference TRBV9 and TRBJ1-2, the full variable domain reads DSGVTQTPKHLITATGQRVTLRCSPRSGDLSVYWYQQSLDQGLQFLIQYYNGEERAKGNILERFSAQQFPDLHSELNLSSLELGDSALYFCASSAGSYGYTFGSGTRLTVV.

Ten or more counts support this clonotype. The chain is built from TRBV12-3 or TRBV12-4 and TRBJ1-2; the D is unclear. Trimming shortened V by 3 bases and J by 2 bases, and 7 bases separated the two germline ends. CDR3 length: 13 residues. The CDR3 region has the DNA TGTGCCAGCAGTTTCGCAGACAACTATGGCTACACCTTC. This sequence encodes CASSFADNYGYTF.

The chain has TRBV5-1 and TRBJ2-1; TRBD2 aligns across 9 bases. J was trimmed by 9 bases and V by 0 bases; bases with no gene match: 10. The V gene's germline CDR1 is SGHRS and CDR2 YFSETQ. This CDR3 contains 16 residues. The chain's CDR3 is CASSLEGGRARGEQFF. The CDR3 DNA is TGCGCCAGCAGCTTGGAGGGCGGGAGGGCCCGGGGTGAGCAGTTCTTC.

This clonotype was observed a few times. The genes are TRBV5-1 and TRBJ2-5; perhaps TRBD1 as D (5 bases). CDR1 and CDR2 (germline): SGHRS, YFSETQ. The length of the CDR3 is 15 residues. V was trimmed by 0 bases and J by 5 bases, leaving 14 bases between them. The CDR3 nucleotides read TGCGCCAGCAGCTTGGCGCAGGGTATTAGGGAGACCCAGTACTTC. Translating gives CASSLAQGIRETQYF.

The chain has TRBV28 and TRBJ1-2; possibly TRBD1 for D (5 bases). Germline CDR1 is MDHEN and CDR2 is SYDVKM. V lost 7 bases and J lost 4, with 13 bases in between. The CDR3 has 13 residues. The CDR3 loop reads CASTLRGPYGYTF. CDR3 DNA sequence: TGTGCCAGCACCCTCCGGGGACCCTATGGCTACACCTTC.